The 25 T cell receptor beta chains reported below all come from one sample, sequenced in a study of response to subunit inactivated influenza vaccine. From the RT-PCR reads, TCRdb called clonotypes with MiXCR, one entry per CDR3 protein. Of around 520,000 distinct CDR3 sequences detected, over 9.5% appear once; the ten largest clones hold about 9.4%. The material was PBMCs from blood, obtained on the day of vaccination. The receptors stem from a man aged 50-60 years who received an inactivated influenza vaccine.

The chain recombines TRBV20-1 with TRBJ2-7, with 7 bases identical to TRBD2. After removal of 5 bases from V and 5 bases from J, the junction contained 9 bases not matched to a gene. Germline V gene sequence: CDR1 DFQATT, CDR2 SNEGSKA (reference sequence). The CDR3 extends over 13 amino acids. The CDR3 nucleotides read TGCAGTGCTTTTTGGGGCGGGAGCAACGAGCAGTACTTC. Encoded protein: CSAFWGGSNEQYF.

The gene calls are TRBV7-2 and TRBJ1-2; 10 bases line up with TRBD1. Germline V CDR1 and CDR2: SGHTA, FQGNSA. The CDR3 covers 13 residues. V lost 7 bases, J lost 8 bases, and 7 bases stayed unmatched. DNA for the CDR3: TGTGCCAGCACCCGGGACAGGGGCCAGGGCTACACCTTC. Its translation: CASTRDRGQGYTF.

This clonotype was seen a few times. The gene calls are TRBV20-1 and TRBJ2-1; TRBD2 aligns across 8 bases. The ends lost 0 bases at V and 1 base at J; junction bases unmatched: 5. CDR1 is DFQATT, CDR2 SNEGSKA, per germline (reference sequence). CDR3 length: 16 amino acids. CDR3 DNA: TGCAGTGCTAGAGATAGGGGCGGGAGGTCCTACAATGAGCAGTTCTTC. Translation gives CSARDRGGRSYNEQFF.

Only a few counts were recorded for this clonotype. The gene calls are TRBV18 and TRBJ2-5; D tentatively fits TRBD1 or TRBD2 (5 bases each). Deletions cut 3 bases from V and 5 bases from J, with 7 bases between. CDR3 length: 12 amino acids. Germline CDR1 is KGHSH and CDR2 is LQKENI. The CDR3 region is CASSPGPETQYF. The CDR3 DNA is TGTGCCAGCTCACCGGGACCCGAGACCCAGTACTTC.

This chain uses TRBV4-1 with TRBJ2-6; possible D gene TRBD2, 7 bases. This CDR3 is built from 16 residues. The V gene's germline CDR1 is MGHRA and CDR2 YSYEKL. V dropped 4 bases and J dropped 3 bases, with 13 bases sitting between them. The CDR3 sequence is CASSPGGAGGANVLTF. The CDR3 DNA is TGCGCCAGCAGCCCTGGGGGGGCAGGTGGGGCCAACGTCCTGACTTTC.

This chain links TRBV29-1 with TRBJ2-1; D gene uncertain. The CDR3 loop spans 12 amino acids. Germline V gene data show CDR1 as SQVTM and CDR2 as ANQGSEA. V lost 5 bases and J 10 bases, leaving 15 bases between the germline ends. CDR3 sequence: CSVRDKDEEQFF. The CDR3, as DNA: TGCAGCGTTAGAGACAAGGACGAGGAGCAGTTCTTC.

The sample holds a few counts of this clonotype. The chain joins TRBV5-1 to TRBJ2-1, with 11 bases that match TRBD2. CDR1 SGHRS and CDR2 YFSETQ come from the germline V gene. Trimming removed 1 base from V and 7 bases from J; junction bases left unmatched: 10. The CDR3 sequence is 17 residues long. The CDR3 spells CASSLRVAGGPGNEQFF. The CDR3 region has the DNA TGCGCCAGCAGCTTGCGAGTAGCGGGAGGGCCGGGGAATGAGCAGTTCTTC.

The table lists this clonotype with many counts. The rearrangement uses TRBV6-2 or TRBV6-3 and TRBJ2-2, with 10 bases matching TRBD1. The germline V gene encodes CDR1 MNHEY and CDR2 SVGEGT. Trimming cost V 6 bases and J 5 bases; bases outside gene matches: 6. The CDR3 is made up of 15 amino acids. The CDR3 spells CASSKDRGRTGELFF. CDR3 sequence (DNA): TGTGCCAGCAGCAAAGACAGGGGGCGAACCGGGGAGCTGTTTTTT.

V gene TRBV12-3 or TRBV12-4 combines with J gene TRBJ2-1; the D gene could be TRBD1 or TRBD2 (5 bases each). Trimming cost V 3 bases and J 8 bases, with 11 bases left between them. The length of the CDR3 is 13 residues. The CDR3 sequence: CASSFSGPYEQFF. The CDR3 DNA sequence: TGTGCCAGCAGTTTTTCGGGACCGTATGAGCAGTTCTTC.

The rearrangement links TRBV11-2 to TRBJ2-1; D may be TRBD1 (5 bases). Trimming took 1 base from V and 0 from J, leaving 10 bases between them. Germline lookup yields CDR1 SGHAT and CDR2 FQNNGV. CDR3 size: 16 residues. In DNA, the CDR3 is TGTGCCAGCAGCTTAGTGCAGGGTAGCTCCTACAATGAGCAGTTCTTC. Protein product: CASSLVQGSSYNEQFF.

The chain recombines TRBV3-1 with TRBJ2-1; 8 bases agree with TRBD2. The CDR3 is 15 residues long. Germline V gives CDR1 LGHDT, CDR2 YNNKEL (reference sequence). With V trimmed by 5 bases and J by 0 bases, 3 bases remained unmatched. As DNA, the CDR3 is TGTGCCAGCAGCATCGGGACTAGCTCCTACAATGAGCAGTTCTTC. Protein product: CASSIGTSSYNEQFF.

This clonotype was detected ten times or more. This chain's CDR3 is CASSLTGLQAFF. The CDR3 nucleotides read TGTGCCAGCAGTTTGACAGGTTTACAAGCTTTCTTT. The chain couples TRBV12-3 or TRBV12-4 to TRBJ1-1; maybe TRBD1 (6 bases). This CDR3 contains 12 residues. V lost 3 bases and J 9 bases, leaving 11 bases between the germline ends.

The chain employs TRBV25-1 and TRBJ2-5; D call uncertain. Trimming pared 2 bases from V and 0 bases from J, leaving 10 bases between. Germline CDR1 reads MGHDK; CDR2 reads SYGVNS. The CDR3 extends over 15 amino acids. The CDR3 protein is CASSELLGNQETQYF. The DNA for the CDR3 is TGTGCCAGCAGTGAACTCTTGGGAAACCAAGAGACCCAGTACTTC.

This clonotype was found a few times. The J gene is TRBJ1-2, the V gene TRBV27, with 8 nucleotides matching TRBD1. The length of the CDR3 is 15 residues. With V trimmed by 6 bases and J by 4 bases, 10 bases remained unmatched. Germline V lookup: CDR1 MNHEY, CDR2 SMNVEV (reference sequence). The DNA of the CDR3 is TGTGCCAGCAGGCCTTCGACAGGGGTGGCCTATGGCTACACCTTC. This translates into CASRPSTGVAYGYTF.

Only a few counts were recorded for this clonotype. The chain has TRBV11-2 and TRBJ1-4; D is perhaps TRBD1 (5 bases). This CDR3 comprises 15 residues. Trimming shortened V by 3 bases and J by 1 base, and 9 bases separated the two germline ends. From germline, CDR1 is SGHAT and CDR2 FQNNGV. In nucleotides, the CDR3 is TGTGCCAGCAGCTTCCCCGGGGGAACTAATGAAAAACTGTTTTTT. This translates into CASSFPGGTNEKLFF.

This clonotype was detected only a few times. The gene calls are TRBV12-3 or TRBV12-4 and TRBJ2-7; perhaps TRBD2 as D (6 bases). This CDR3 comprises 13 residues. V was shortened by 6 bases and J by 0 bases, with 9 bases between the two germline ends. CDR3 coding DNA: TGTGCCAGCAGACAGACTAGCTCCTACGAGCAGTACTTC. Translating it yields CASRQTSSYEQYF.

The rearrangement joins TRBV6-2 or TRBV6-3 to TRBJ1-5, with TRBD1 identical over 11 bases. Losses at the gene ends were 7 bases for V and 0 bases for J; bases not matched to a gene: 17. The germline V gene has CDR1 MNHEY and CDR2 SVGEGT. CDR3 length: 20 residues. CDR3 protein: CASKKGSGQGGRYSNQPQHF. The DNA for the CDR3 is TGTGCCAGCAAAAAAGGGTCGGGACAGGGGGGACGATATAGCAATCAGCCCCAGCATTTT.

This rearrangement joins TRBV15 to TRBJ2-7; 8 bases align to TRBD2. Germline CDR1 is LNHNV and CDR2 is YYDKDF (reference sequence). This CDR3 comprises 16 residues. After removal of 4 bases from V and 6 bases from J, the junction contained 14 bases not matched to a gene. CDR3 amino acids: CATSTISGTRTGEQYF. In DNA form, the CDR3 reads TGTGCCACCAGCACGATTAGCGGGACGCGAACGGGCGAGCAGTACTTC. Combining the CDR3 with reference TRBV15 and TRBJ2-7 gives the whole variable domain DAMVIQNPRYQVTQFGKPVTLSCSQTLNHNVMYWYQQKSSQAPKLLFHYYDKDFNNEADTPDNFQSRRPNTSFCFLDIRSPGLGDTAMYLCATSTISGTRTGEQYFGPGTRLTVT.

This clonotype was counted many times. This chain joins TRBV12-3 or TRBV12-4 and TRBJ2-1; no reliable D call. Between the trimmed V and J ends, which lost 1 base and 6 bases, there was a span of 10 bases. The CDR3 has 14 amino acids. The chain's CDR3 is CASSLVGPPNEQFF. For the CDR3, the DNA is TGTGCCAGCAGTTTAGTAGGTCCCCCCAATGAGCAGTTCTTC.

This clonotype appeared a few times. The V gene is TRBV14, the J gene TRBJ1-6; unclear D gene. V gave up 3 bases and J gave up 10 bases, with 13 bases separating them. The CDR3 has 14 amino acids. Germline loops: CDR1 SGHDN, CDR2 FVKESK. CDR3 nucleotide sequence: TGTGCCAGCAGCCATAGGACCCCTGGGTCACCCCTCCACTTT. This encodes CASSHRTPGSPLHF.

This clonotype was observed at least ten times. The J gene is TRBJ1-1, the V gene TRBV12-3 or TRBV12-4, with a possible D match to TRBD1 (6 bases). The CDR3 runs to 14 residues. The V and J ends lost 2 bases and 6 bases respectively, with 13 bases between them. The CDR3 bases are TGTGCCAGCAGTTTATCTTTCAGGGGCGCTGAAGCTTTCTTT. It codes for CASSLSFRGAEAFF.

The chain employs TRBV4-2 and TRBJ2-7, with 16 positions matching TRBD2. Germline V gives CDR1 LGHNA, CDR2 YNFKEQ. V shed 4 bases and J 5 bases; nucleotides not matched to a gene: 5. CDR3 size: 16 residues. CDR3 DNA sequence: TGTGCCAGCAGCCGGGGGACTAGCGGGGGGGACAACGAGCAGTACTTC. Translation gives CASSRGTSGGDNEQYF.

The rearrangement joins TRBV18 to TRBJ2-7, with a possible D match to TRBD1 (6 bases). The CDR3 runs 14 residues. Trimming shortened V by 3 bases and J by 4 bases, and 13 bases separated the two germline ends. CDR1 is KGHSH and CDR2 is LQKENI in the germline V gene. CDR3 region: CASSPRHREYEQYF. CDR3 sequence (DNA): TGTGCCAGCTCACCTCGGCACAGGGAGTACGAGCAGTACTTC.

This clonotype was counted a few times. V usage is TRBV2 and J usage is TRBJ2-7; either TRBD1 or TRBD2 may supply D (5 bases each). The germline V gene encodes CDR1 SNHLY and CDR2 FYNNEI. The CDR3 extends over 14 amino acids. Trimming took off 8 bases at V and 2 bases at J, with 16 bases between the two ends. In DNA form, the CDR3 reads TGTGCCAGCGGGGACGTCGGGATGGCCTACGAGCAGTACTTC. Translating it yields CASGDVGMAYEQYF. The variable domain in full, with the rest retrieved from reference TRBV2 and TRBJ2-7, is EPEVTQTPSHQVTQMGQEVILRCVPISNHLYFYWYRQILGQKVEFLVSFYNNEISEKSEIFDDQFSVERPDGSNFTLKIRSTKLEDSAMYFCASGDVGMAYEQYFGPGTRLTVT.

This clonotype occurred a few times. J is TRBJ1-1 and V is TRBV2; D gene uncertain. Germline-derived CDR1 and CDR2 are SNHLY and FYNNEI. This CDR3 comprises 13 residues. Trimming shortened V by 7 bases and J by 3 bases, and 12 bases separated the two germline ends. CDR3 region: CASTTSRYTEAFF. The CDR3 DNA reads TGTGCCAGCACGACCAGCCGCTACACTGAAGCTTTCTTT.